A single sample gave rise to the 28 T cell receptor beta chains below, sequenced in a study of blood T cell repertoires in COVID-19. This table comes from immunoSEQ multiplex PCR, and its TCRdb copy is limited to in-frame clones, with some not included. The table has about 250,000 clones, roughly 84% seen once. The sample taken for sequencing was peripheral blood. The receptor set was obtained from a woman aged 40-49 years who had recovered from COVID-19.

This sequence joins TRBV18 and TRBJ1-1; no clear D. The CDR3 is made up of 14 amino acids. CDR1 is KGHSH and CDR2 is LQKENI in the germline V gene. V was cut by 0 bases and J by 6 bases, with 11 bases left in between. CDR3 in DNA: TGTGCCAGCTCACCACCTTCACGGGTGGCTGAAGCTTTCTTT. Its protein product is CASSPPSRVAEAFF. Using reference TRBV18 and TRBJ1-1 for the parts outside the CDR3, the full variable domain is NAGVMQNPRHLVRRRGQEARLRCSPMKGHSHVYWYRQLPEEGLKFMVYLQKENIIDESGMPKERFSAEFPKEGPSILRIQQVVRGDSAAYFCASSPPSRVAEAFFGQGTRLTVV.

Concerning this clone itself: Its ends do not fully match the called genes, so a read error is possible. The chain recombines TRBV13 with TRBJ2-2; 8 bases agree with TRBD1. Germline CDR1 and CDR2: PRHDT and FYEKMQ (reference sequence). The CDR3 is made up of 15 amino acids. The CDR3 reads CASSFWTGNAGELFF. CDR3 sequence (DNA): TGTGCCAGCAGCTTTTGGACAGGGAACGCCGGGGAGCTGTTTTTT.

The table lists this clone with a few counts. This sequence joins TRBV19 and TRBJ2-7; TRBD1 matches 7 bases. This CDR3 region has 13 residues. The V gene's germline CDR1 is LNHDA and CDR2 SQIVND (reference sequence). The V segment lost 4 bases and the J segment 3 bases; nucleotides outside the gene matches: 3. In nucleotides, the CDR3 is TGTGCCAGTAGTAACAGGGGCGGCTACGAGCAGTACTTC. Translation gives CASSNRGGYEQYF.

The chain carries TRBV6-6 and TRBJ1-5, with D unclear. Trimming took 5 bases from V and 5 from J, leaving 10 bases between them. Germline loops: CDR1 MNHNY, CDR2 SVGAGI (reference sequence). The CDR3 contains 13 residues. CDR3 sequence: CASSPTRDQPQHF. Here the CDR3 DNA reads TGTGCCAGCAGTCCCACGCGGGATCAGCCCCAGCATTTT.

This clone showed up just once. The chain is built from TRBV30 and TRBJ1-6; no definite D call. The CDR3 has 14 residues. Germline CDR1 and CDR2: GTSNPN and SVGIG (reference sequence). V lost 2 bases and J lost 4, with 9 bases in between. CDR3 sequence: CAWSLVTYNSPLHF. In DNA form, the CDR3 reads TGTGCCTGGAGTCTTGTGACTTATAATTCACCCCTCCACTTT.

The chain uses TRBV7-6 and TRBJ1-4; tentative D call: TRBD1 (6 bases). Germline CDR1 is SGHVS and CDR2 is FNYEAQ. The CDR3 totals 14 residues. V was clipped by 1 base and J by 7 bases, with 10 bases between them. The CDR3 nucleotides are TGTGCCAGCAGCTTAGAAGGGGGTGGTGAAAAACTGTTTTTT. Protein product: CASSLEGGGEKLFF. Full variable domain (missing parts from reference TRBV7-6 and TRBJ1-4): GAGVSQSPRYKVTKRGQDVALRCDPISGHVSLYWYRQALGQGPEFLTYFNYEAQQDKSGLPNDRFSAERPEGSISTLTIQRTEQRDSAMYRCASSLEGGGEKLFFGSGTQLSVL.

The chain has TRBV12-5 and TRBJ2-1; TRBD2 matches 11 bases. With 5 bases clipped from V and 0 bases from J, the junction kept 3 bases outside the gene matches. CDR1 and CDR2 (germline): LGHNT, FRNRAP. CDR3 length: 16 residues. The CDR3 is CASGGLAGSSYNEQFF. CDR3 sequence (DNA): TGTGCTAGTGGTGGACTAGCGGGTAGCTCCTACAATGAGCAGTTCTTC.

This chain connects TRBV5-1 to TRBJ2-4; TRBD1 is a possible D gene (5 bases). This CDR3 contains 17 residues. The germline gives CDR1 SGHRS, CDR2 YFSETQ. The V end was cut by 4 bases, the J end by 0 bases, with 17 bases between. CDR3 sequence reads: CASSLTRQTLAKNIQYF. The CDR3 coding sequence is TGCGCCAGCAGCCTGACACGACAGACCCTAGCCAAAAACATTCAGTACTTC.

The gene calls are TRBV7-9 and TRBJ1-4; D is possibly TRBD1 (5 bases). V was pared by 6 bases and J by 5 bases, with 13 bases between. The germline CDR1 and CDR2 sequences are SEHNR and FQNEAQ (reference sequence). This CDR3 has 14 amino acids. For the CDR3, the DNA is TGTGCCAGCAGTTTGACAGCCTCGAATGAAAAACTGTTTTTT. Its protein is CASSLTASNEKLFF.

This clone occurred once. The chain links TRBV28 to TRBJ1-5; TRBD1 aligns across 8 bases. CDR1 MDHEN and CDR2 SYDVKM come from the germline V gene. V dropped 3 bases and J dropped 1; count of bases not matched to a gene: 8. CDR3 length equals 17 residues. CDR3 protein: CASSFLDRGGSNQPQHF. The CDR3 DNA reads TGTGCCAGCAGTTTTTTAGACAGGGGAGGGAGCAATCAGCCCCAGCATTTT.

The J gene is TRBJ2-3, the V gene TRBV5-1; TRBD1 aligns across 10 bases. Trimming took 0 bases from V and 0 from J; bases not matched to a gene: 16. Per the germline V gene, CDR1 is SGHRS and CDR2 is YFSETQ. This CDR3 region has 21 residues. This chain's CDR3 is CASSLEAPGTGASASTDTQYF. The DNA for the CDR3 is TGCGCCAGCAGCTTGGAGGCGCCCGGGACAGGGGCTTCAGCGAGCACAGATACGCAGTATTTT.

The chain links TRBV19 to TRBJ2-7; D unresolved. The CDR3 contains 14 residues. Trimming removed 3 bases at V and 6 bases at J, with 15 bases between. From germline, CDR1 is LNHDA and CDR2 SQIVND (reference sequence). The DNA for the CDR3 is TGTGCCAGTAGTATGGGCCATTTCGAAGGCGAGCAGTACTTC. Protein product: CASSMGHFEGEQYF.

The chain joins TRBV4-1 to TRBJ2-1; 8 bases align to TRBD2. The CDR3 totals 17 residues. Losses at the gene ends were 1 base for V and 9 bases for J; bases not matched to a gene: 14. CDR1 and CDR2 from the germline V gene are MGHRA and YSYEKL. The CDR3 nucleotides are TGCGCCAGCAGCCAAGGAAGATTGGGGACTAGGGATCGTGAGCAGTTCTTC. It specifies CASSQGRLGTRDREQFF.

J is TRBJ1-5 and V is TRBV28; 7 nucleotides line up with TRBD1. The V segment lost 3 bases and the J segment 4 bases; nucleotides outside the gene matches: 6. Per the germline V gene, CDR1 is MDHEN and CDR2 is SYDVKM. The CDR3 loop spans 15 amino acids. CDR3 nucleotide sequence: TGTGCCAGCAGTTTGGAGGCAGGGGGTAATCAGCCCCAGCATTTT. Translating it yields CASSLEAGGNQPQHF.

The CDR3 DNA sequence: TGTGCCAGCAGTACGAGCTACAGGGGGCTTCCCTACGAGCAGTACTTC. Protein product: CASSTSYRGLPYEQYF. The rearrangement uses TRBV28 and TRBJ2-7; 9 bases agree with TRBD1. Losses at the gene ends were 5 bases for V and 2 bases for J; bases not matched to a gene: 10. The CDR3 is 16 residues long. Looked up from germline, CDR1 is MDHEN and CDR2 is SYDVKM. Complete variable domain (other parts from reference TRBV28 and TRBJ2-7): DVKVTQSSRYLVKRTGEKVFLECVQDMDHENMFWYRQDPGLGLRLIYFSYDVKMKEKGDIPEGYSVSREKKERFSLILESASTNQTSMYLCASSTSYRGLPYEQYFGPGTRLTVT.

The chain is built from TRBV2 and TRBJ1-1, with D maybe TRBD1 (5 bases). In germline, CDR1 is SNHLY, CDR2 FYNNEI. This CDR3 is built from 13 residues. Between the trimmed V and J ends, which lost 1 base and 10 bases, there was a span of 13 bases. The CDR3 is CASSEGGGERAFF. The CDR3 DNA is TGTGCCAGCAGTGAAGGCGGGGGGGAGCGAGCTTTCTTT. Full variable domain (rest looked up from reference TRBV2 and TRBJ1-1): EPEVTQTPSHQVTQMGQEVILRCVPISNHLYFYWYRQILGQKVEFLVSFYNNEISEKSEIFDDQFSVERPDGSNFTLKIRSTKLEDSAMYFCASSEGGGERAFFGQGTRLTVV.

The chain combines TRBV27 with TRBJ2-2; a weak D match, TRBD2 (7 bases). Trimming left V 3 bases short and J 4 bases short, with 12 bases between. CDR3 size: 15 residues. Looked up from germline, CDR1 is MNHEY and CDR2 is SMNVEV (reference sequence). CDR3 amino acids: CASSFGGRSTGELFF. The CDR3 nucleotides are TGTGCCAGCAGTTTCGGGGGGCGGAGCACCGGGGAGCTGTTTTTT.

The chain recombines TRBV30 with TRBJ2-7; weak D call: TRBD1 (5 bases). V lost 5 bases, J lost 0 bases, and 11 bases lay in between. Per germline, CDR1 GTSNPN and CDR2 SVGIG (reference sequence). The CDR3 runs 13 residues. CDR3 protein: CAWGSGHSYEQYF. The CDR3 DNA is TGTGCCTGGGGATCAGGACACTCCTACGAGCAGTACTTC.

This sequence joins TRBV28 and TRBJ2-7, with TRBD1 matching over 7 bases. Losses at the gene ends were 5 bases for V and 5 bases for J; bases not matched to a gene: 9. Germline V CDR1 and CDR2: MDHEN, SYDVKM. The CDR3 runs 14 residues. Here the CDR3 reads CASSPPDRLDEQYF. In DNA form, the CDR3 reads TGTGCCAGCAGTCCTCCGGACAGGCTCGACGAGCAGTACTTC.

V usage is TRBV5-1 and J usage is TRBJ2-1; 11 positions match TRBD2. Germline CDR1 and CDR2: SGHRS and YFSETQ. V lost 1 base, J lost 8 bases, and 5 bases stayed unmatched. The CDR3 covers 15 residues. CDR3 bases: TGCGCCAGCAGCTTGTTTAGCGGGGGGGCCGATGAGCAGTTCTTC. Translated, it gives CASSLFSGGADEQFF. Drawing the rest from reference TRBV5-1 and TRBJ2-1, the complete variable domain is KAGVTQTPRYLIKTRGQQVTLSCSPISGHRSVSWYQQTPGQGLQFLFEYFSETQRNKGNFPGRFSGRQFSNSRSEMNVSTLELGDSALYLCASSLFSGGADEQFFGPGTRLTVL.

As regards this clone: Other DNA sequences in this specimen translate into the identical CDR3. The CDR3 sequence is CASSLQGNQPQHF. In DNA, the CDR3 is TGTGCCAGCAGTTTACAGGGGAATCAGCCCCAGCATTTT. The chain carries TRBV28 and TRBJ1-5, with D possibly TRBD1 on 6 matching bases. CDR3 size: 13 residues. V lost 2 bases, J lost 4 bases, and 6 bases lay in between. CDR1 and CDR2 from the germline V gene are MDHEN and SYDVKM.

The chain combines TRBV6-5 with TRBJ1-1, with D unresolved. The CDR3 consists of 14 residues. Between the trimmed V and J ends, which lost 0 bases and 7 bases, there was a span of 12 bases. Germline-derived CDR1 and CDR2 are MNHEY and SVGAGI. CDR3 protein: CASSYSGARREAFF. The CDR3, as DNA: TGTGCCAGCAGTTACTCAGGAGCACGTCGTGAAGCTTTCTTT.

This chain joins TRBV28 and TRBJ2-5; 7 bases match TRBD2. J was trimmed by 5 bases and V by 6 bases; bases with no gene match: 12. The CDR3 has 15 amino acids. The V gene's germline CDR1 is MDHEN and CDR2 SYDVKM. CDR3 in amino acids: CASRPPGLTFETQYF. The CDR3 DNA follows: TGTGCCAGCAGGCCCCCGGGACTAACGTTTGAGACCCAGTACTTC.

This sequence joins TRBV7-9 and TRBJ2-1; 8 nucleotides match TRBD2. V gave up 5 bases and J gave up 9 bases; unmatched junction bases: 12. This CDR3 is 15 amino acids long. CDR1 is SEHNR, CDR2 FQNEAQ, per germline (reference sequence). In DNA, the CDR3 is TGTGCCAGCAGCCCTTACCTGGGACTAGGGGGTGAGCAGTTCTTC. Residues: CASSPYLGLGGEQFF.

The chain is built from TRBV19 and TRBJ1-5; possible D gene TRBD1, 5 bases. The CDR3 length is 16 residues. Germline CDR1 and CDR2: LNHDA and SQIVND (reference sequence). V shed 6 bases and J shed 0 bases, with 15 bases lying between them. CDR3 DNA: TGTGCCAGTAGCAGAAGCGGGGGATATAGCAATCAGCCCCAGCATTTT. Its translation is CASSRSGGYSNQPQHF. The full variable domain, with the rest looked up from reference TRBV19 and TRBJ1-5, is DGGITQSPKYLFRKEGQNVTLSCEQNLNHDAMYWYRQDPGQGLRLIYYSQIVNDFQKGDIAEGYSVSREKKESFPLTVTSAQKNPTAFYLCASSRSGGYSNQPQHFGDGTRLSIL.

The chain recombines TRBV2 with TRBJ1-5, with D possibly being TRBD1 (5 bases). The V gene's germline CDR1 is SNHLY and CDR2 FYNNEI. This CDR3 comprises 14 residues. With 2 bases removed from V and 6 bases from J, the gap between germline ends came to 11 bases. CDR3: CASSERGRGQPQHF. For the CDR3, the DNA is TGTGCCAGCAGTGAAAGGGGAAGAGGTCAGCCCCAGCATTTT.

This clone was counted a single time. Here the CDR3 DNA reads TGTGCCAGCAGGGAGACAGGGGGCACTGAAGCTTTCTTT. This encodes CASRETGGTEAFF. This chain uses TRBV7-9 with TRBJ1-1; 9 bases agree with TRBD1. Germline CDR1 SEHNR, CDR2 FQNEAQ (reference sequence). The junction had 3 bases not matched to a gene; V was cut back by 6 bases and J by 4 bases. This CDR3 is 13 amino acids long.

V gene TRBV28 combines with J gene TRBJ2-5; D is unresolved. Germline CDR1 is MDHEN and CDR2 is SYDVKM. Trimming shortened V by 2 bases and J by 5 bases, and 12 bases separated the two germline ends. This CDR3 has 14 residues. The CDR3 region has the DNA TGTGCCAGCAGTTTAGAGAGGTATCGGGAGACCCAGTACTTC. Encoded protein: CASSLERYRETQYF.